This T cell receptor beta chain was recorded in a study of blood T cells in healthy people across ages. Overall study results and limits: The recorded TCR beta diversity per million T cells decreased in a roughly linear manner with age.

Trimming removed 5 bases from V and 0 bases from J, with 12 bases in between. Germline values: CDR1 MNHEY, CDR2 SMNVEV (reference sequence). The CDR3 spans 15 residues. Notes on this clonotype: Its specificity is unknown.

It was with a sample-barcoded 5' primer and a J-beta primer mix that a second PCR of about 6 to 12 cycles was run. TCRdb redid the calling of the 5' RACE reads with MiXCR, one entry per CDR3 protein. The sample has around 500,000 distinct CDR3 sequences, over 25% seen once. The study drew donors from healthy Caucasian individuals in Russia aged roughly 6 to 95. This same sample was also part of a study on T cells of mothers and their children. That study adds: Comparable shaping of TCR recombination output by thymic selection was observed in related and unrelated pairs.

The genes are TRBV27 and TRBJ2-3, with D possibly matching TRBD1 (5 bases). The source of this sequence is a boy younger than 10 in good health. Sample: blood. The CDR3 is CASSPRQYSTDTQYF. CDR3 in DNA: TGTGCCAGCAGTCCCCGACAGTACAGCACAGATACGCAGTATTTT.